The 4 T cell receptor beta chains below all came from one sample that was sequenced in a study of blood T cells in healthy people across ages. For the second PCR, which ran for about 6 to 11 cycles, a sample-barcoded 5' primer and a J-beta primer mix were used. TCRdb re-called the 5' RACE reads with MiXCR, one entry per CDR3 protein. The table lists over 600,000 distinct CDR3 sequences, around two fifths of them singletons. The specimen was blood. The receptors originated from a man older than 75 in good health.

On this clonotype: This may come from a read error, since a much larger clone is one base off. The V gene is TRBV5-1, the J gene TRBJ2-5, with 8 bases aligning to TRBD1. V lost 5 bases to trimming and J lost 11 bases; unmatched junction nucleotides: 17. The CDR3 contains 15 residues. Germline loops: CDR1 SGHRS, CDR2 YFSETQ. This CDR3 reads CASRRTGSTYNEQYF. The CDR3 nucleotides are TGCGCCAGCAGAAGGACAGGGTCTACCTACAATGAGCAGTACTTC.

The CDR3 DNA sequence: TGTGCCAGCAGCACCAGTTTCGGCCGGAATCAGCCCCAGCATTTT. Translated: CASSTSFGRNQPQHF. V gene TRBV9 combines with J gene TRBJ1-5; D ambiguous. V was pared by 4 bases and J by 4 bases, with 15 bases between. CDR1 is SGDLS and CDR2 is YYNGEE in the germline V gene. The CDR3 contains 15 residues.

The V and J genes are TRBV4-3 and TRBJ1-1; D might be TRBD1 (6 bases). Trimming took 0 bases from V and 4 from J, leaving 15 bases between them. The CDR3 has 16 amino acids. Germline V gene sequence: CDR1 LGHNA, CDR2 YSLEER. The CDR3 protein is CASSQDLEGGITEAFF. The CDR3 DNA sequence: TGCGCCAGCAGCCAAGACTTAGAGGGGGGTATCACTGAAGCTTTCTTT.

The DNA of the CDR3 is TGTGCCAGCAGCCGAATCACTGGAGATAATTCACCCCTCCACTTT. Amino acid sequence: CASSRITGDNSPLHF. This chain uses TRBV6-5 with TRBJ1-6, with unresolved D. The CDR3 has 15 amino acids. CDR1 is MNHEY and CDR2 is SVGAGI in the germline V gene. V was pared by 6 bases and J by 5 bases, with 14 bases between.